Listed here is a single T cell receptor beta chain. Its antigen remains unidentified. The authors incorporated unique molecular identifiers into the TCR beta cDNA libraries. T cells numbering roughly 1 to 11 million yielded cDNA molecules that totaled some 500,000. TCRdb recomputed calls from the PCR reads with MiXCR, one row per CDR3 protein. The sample yields 740,000 or so distinct CDR3 sequences, approximately 53% seen once. This record belongs to a study of post-analysis software for immune sequencing data. Study-level findings and limits: Four or five TRBV segments, TRBV5-6, TRBV5-1 and TRBV20-1 among them, were found more frequent in patients than controls. F measure grouped same-batch samples tightly together. There was significantly lower normalized Chao1 diversity in multiple sclerosis patients than in controls.

The CDR3 length is 18 residues. Germline CDR1 SQVTM, CDR2 ANQGSEA. The V and J ends lost 0 bases and 4 bases, in that order; junction bases with no gene match: 14. The clonotype comes from a girl aged 10 to 17 with multiple sclerosis. The chain recombines TRBV29-1 with TRBJ2-1; TRBD1 matches at 8 bases. The sample consisted of blood. In nucleotides, the CDR3 is TGCAGCGTTGAAGATAGGGACAGGAGTGTGTGGTCTTACAATGAGCAGTTCTTC. Translating gives CSVEDRDRSVWSYNEQFF.